Listed below are T cell receptor beta chains from one sample, sequenced in a study of cytomegalovirus exposure and HLA in healthy donors. Assay: immunoSEQ multiplex PCR; the TCRdb copy retains only in-frame clones and omits some. The sample holds 60,000 to 70,000 clones. Sequencing was performed on PBMCs. Receptors originate from a boy between 5 and 17 years old in good health and CMV-seronegative. The CDR3 runs from the conserved cysteine through the conserved F or W. Each record gives: J gene, V gene, CDR3 protein.

>TRBJ2-5|TRBV5-4
CASSSGQTQETQYF
>TRBJ1-4|TRBV19
CASSIIVSGEKLFF
>TRBJ1-2|TRBV5-1
CASSPGDRGSYGYTF
>TRBJ1-3|TRBV12-5
CASGLDSTIYF
>TRBJ1-2|TRBV9
CASSVSRSWDRLKDGYTF
>TRBJ2-4|TRBV6-5
CASSYSLGLAKNIQYF
>TRBJ1-1|TRBV10-1
CASSSGQGDEAFF
>TRBJ2-5|TRBV20-1
CSARGFGEQYF
>TRBJ1-6|TRBV5-1
CASSLGQGTPPLHF
>TRBJ2-7|TRBV5-1
CASSLSRQGRLEQYF
>TRBJ1-2|TRBV19
CASQTPADNYGYTF
>TRBJ2-7|TRBV28
CASRNRDAYEQYF
>TRBJ1-1|TRBV11-2
CASSLMEGDTEAFF
>TRBJ2-5|TRBV18
CASSPRSGETQYF
>TRBJ1-5|TRBV6-1
CASSEGGRGNKHF
>TRBJ1-2|TRBV25-1
CASSEYGQLAVYGYTF
>TRBJ2-7|TRBV9
CASSVAPSGYEQYF
>TRBJ1-2|TRBV9
CASSVEGSYGYTF
>TRBJ2-1|TRBV5-6
CASSWQQGAINEQFF
>TRBJ1-4|TRBV29-1
CSVEETGPRSNEKLFF
>TRBJ2-7|TRBV7-2
CASSPSGGAYEQYF
>TRBJ2-5|TRBV7-7
CASSLAGAPGETQYF
>TRBJ1-4|TRBV18
CASSSGTGTNEKLFF